This T cell receptor (beta chain) originates from a study of blood T cell repertoires in COVID-19 (dated by TCRdb to the early 2020s). For the wider study: Samples from collaborators originated in the United States, Italy and Spain and spanned both the acute and convalescent phases of COVID-19. The samples were drawn from the first 160 participants of the ongoing ImmuneRACE study and from about 1,200 subjects provided by 6 global collaborators. A de-identified subject ID, COVID-19 status, age in years and sex were almost always included in the sample metadata. The repertoires were released in a freely available public database intended as a resource for research on the immune response to SARS-CoV-2. Where available, HLA class I and class II types were taken from metadata supplied by the sample provider and were not determined by assay-based typing. The prospective study material was composed of cDNA or gDNA derived from T cells, B-cell-depleted T cells, or PBMCs. Deeply sampled blood TCRbeta repertoires from subjects exposed to, actively infected with, or recovered from COVID-19 were included in the dataset. Broad study findings and their caveats: Clinical and demographic metadata were provided uncurated, with the amount varying by source and participant.

Collaborating institutions collected whole blood in K2EDTA tubes following their own protocols. For TCRbeta analysis, collaborators shipped samples in one of three forms: frozen whole blood, isolated PBMCs, or DNA extracted from either of those sample types. Counted from cysteine to phenylalanine, this CDR3 has 15 amino acids. Only the CDR3 part of the read is kept: 45 bases, read in frame from the first base. Reading the germline V gene gives CDR1 LGHNA and CDR2 YSLEER. V loses 4 bases of germline sequence and J loses 0 bases, and the interval between the two ends is 12 bases. TCRbeta CDR3 regions were amplified from genomic DNA by means of the immunoSEQ Assay, a bias-controlled multiplex PCR. The published analysis was carried out like this. Nucleated cell counts per sample were estimated from amplification of reference gene primers within the assay. Sequence reads were collapsed and filtered to measure the absolute abundance of every unique TCRbeta CDR3 rearrangement. For each sample, productive Simpson clonality was calculated as the square root of Simpson's diversity index over productive rearrangements. The source is immuneACCESS, and TCRdb retained only in-frame sequences with V and J called. Part of the clones is not carried over; for the studies checked, unresolved V genes explain less than half of this, and the remainder is unexplained. The V and J calls and clone size were taken over from that table, and D and trimming were inferred from the DNA. The table for this sample lists tens of thousands of clones; roughly four fifths of them were counted only once. Around two fifths of the sample goes to the ten largest clones.

For this clone: This clone's antigen is unknown. One base away there is no much larger clone; base qualities are not given.

The TCR was taken from a man at least 80 years old with acute or convalescent COVID-19. The rearrangement joined TRBV4-3 to TRBJ1-2; the D gene cannot be named for sure. Sequencing used peripheral blood. The DNA sequence is TGCGCCAGCAGCCCTCAGGCCTACTCTAACTATGGCTACACCTTC. Its translation is CASSPQAYSNYGYTF.